Here is one TCR beta chain with its context. V lost 7 bases, J lost 9 bases, and 10 bases stayed unmatched. The CDR3 length is 14 residues. CDR1 is MNHEY, CDR2 SVGAGI, per germline. TCRdb's copy holds only in-frame clones and misses some; the assay was immunoSEQ multiplex PCR. This table has 75,000 to 100,000 clones, 75% to 95% appearing once. This entry is derived from a study of technical replicates of blood from a handful of donors. V usage is TRBV6-5 and J usage is TRBJ2-1; 9 bases fit TRBD2. The TCR originated in a human donor in good health. What was sequenced was T cells isolated from PBMCs. As DNA, the CDR3 is TGTGCCAGCACCCCAGCGGGGGGCCAGAGTGAGCAGTTCTTC. Translated: CASTPAGGQSEQFF.